These 31 T cell receptor beta chains were sequenced from one sample in a study of T cells in Graves' hyperthyroidism and ophthalmopathy. RNA transcripts gave rise to amplified TCR beta CDR3 regions. TCR CDR3 regions were first amplified by RT-PCR with HTBI primers. TCRdb ran MiXCR on the multiplex PCR reads and lists one entry per CDR3 protein. Of over 250,000 distinct CDR3 sequences listed, about 20% are singletons. Sequenced sample: blood. These TCRs come from a man in his thirties or forties with Graves' ophthalmopathy.

The chain carries TRBV5-4 and TRBJ2-5; D might be TRBD2 (5 bases). The germline CDR1 and CDR2 sequences are SGHNT and YYREEE (reference sequence). The length of the CDR3 is 13 residues. Trimming pared 10 bases from V and 2 bases from J, leaving 15 bases between. CDR3: CAVISDLQETQYF. DNA for the CDR3: TGTGCCGTAATCTCGGACTTACAAGAGACCCAGTACTTC.

V gene TRBV6-5 combines with J gene TRBJ2-2, with 10 nucleotides matching TRBD1. V was clipped by 5 bases and J by 6 bases; unmatched bases: 6. This CDR3 is built from 15 residues. CDR1 is MNHEY and CDR2 is SVGAGI in the germline V gene. CDR3 amino acids: CASSTPGQGSGELFF. The CDR3 DNA reads TGTGCCAGCAGTACTCCGGGACAGGGGTCCGGGGAGCTGTTTTTT.

This clonotype was counted once. Compared with germline, one end of the junction differs, possibly owing to a read error. The rearrangement joins TRBV9 to TRBJ1-5, with D possibly TRBD1 on 6 matching bases. The CDR3 covers 14 residues. CDR1 is SGDLS and CDR2 is YYNGEE in the germline V gene. The CDR3 region is CVSSVGQSNQPQHF. The CDR3 DNA reads TGTGTCAGCAGCGTAGGACAGTCCAATCAGCCCCAGCATTTT.

The chain combines TRBV28 with TRBJ1-3, with a tentative D call TRBD1 (6 bases). The CDR3 consists of 14 residues. V lost 2 bases and J lost 4, with 9 bases in between. The germline V gene has CDR1 MDHEN and CDR2 SYDVKM. CDR3 nucleotide sequence: TGTGCCAGCAGTTTAGCAGGGGTAGGAAACACCATATATTTT. It codes for CASSLAGVGNTIYF.

This clonotype has more than one count but fewer than ten. The V call is TRBV7-2, the J call TRBJ1-5; possible D gene TRBD1, 5 bases. CDR1 SGHTA and CDR2 FQGNSA come from the germline V gene. This CDR3 is built from 13 residues. V was shortened by 6 bases and J by 8 bases, with 14 bases between the two germline ends. The CDR3 here is CASRGRWDEPQHF. The CDR3 region has the DNA TGTGCCAGCAGGGGACGGTGGGATGAGCCCCAGCATTTT.

This clonotype came up many times. The gene calls are TRBV2 and TRBJ2-2, with D possibly being TRBD1 (6 bases). This CDR3 comprises 15 residues. The germline V and J ends were trimmed by 6 bases and 1 base, with 12 bases remaining between them. Germline V gene lookup returns CDR1 SNHLY and CDR2 FYNNEI. The DNA for the CDR3 is TGTGCCAGCAGGCCCGGGACACTGAACACCGGGGAGCTGTTTTTT. Its translation is CASRPGTLNTGELFF.

Only a few counts were recorded for this clonotype. V usage is TRBV12-3 or TRBV12-4 and J usage is TRBJ1-5; TRBD1 aligns across 12 bases. J lost 3 bases, V lost 5 bases, and 14 bases had no gene match. The CDR3 is made up of 19 amino acids. The CDR3, as DNA: TGTGCCAGCAGTCCTCCCGGGACAGGGGGCGGCTATAACAATCAGCCCCAGCATTTT. Protein: CASSPPGTGGGYNNQPQHF.

The gene calls are TRBV24-1 and TRBJ2-1; the match to TRBD2 covers 7 bases. V lost 0 bases to trimming and J lost 5 bases; unmatched junction nucleotides: 3. The CDR3 extends over 15 amino acids. The germline V gene encodes CDR1 KGHDR and CDR2 SFDVKD. The CDR3 DNA is TGTGCCACCAGTGATTTGGGACTAGGGGACAATGAGCAGTTCTTC. Its translation is CATSDLGLGDNEQFF.

This chain joins TRBV12-5 and TRBJ2-3; no clear D. Germline lookup yields CDR1 LGHNT and CDR2 FRNRAP. V gave up 0 bases and J gave up 2 bases, with 0 bases separating them. This CDR3 contains 12 residues. The CDR3 nucleotides read TGTGCTAGTGGTTTGGTCACAGATACGCAGTATTTT. Residues: CASGLVTDTQYF.

V usage is TRBV28 and J usage is TRBJ2-1, with a possible D match to TRBD2 (6 bases). V lost 5 bases to trimming and J lost 12 bases, with 11 bases between them. This CDR3 is 11 amino acids long. Germline V gene sequence: CDR1 MDHEN, CDR2 SYDVKM. For the CDR3, the DNA is TGTGCCAGCAGTCCGGGACTTGGGCAGTTCTTC. Protein: CASSPGLGQFF. The variable domain in full, completed from reference TRBV28 and TRBJ2-1, reads DVKVTQSSRYLVKRTGEKVFLECVQDMDHENMFWYRQDPGLGLRLIYFSYDVKMKEKGDIPEGYSVSREKKERFSLILESASTNQTSMYLCASSPGLGQFFGPGTRLTVL.

This clonotype showed up just a few times. V and J are TRBV28 and TRBJ1-1; unclear D gene. V was trimmed by 3 bases and J by 3 bases, leaving 5 bases between them. The CDR3 has 12 amino acids. Per germline, CDR1 MDHEN and CDR2 SYDVKM. The CDR3: CASSLIYTEAFF. DNA of the CDR3: TGTGCCAGCAGTTTGATCTACACTGAAGCTTTCTTT. The complete variable domain, with remaining parts taken from reference TRBV28 and TRBJ1-1, reads DVKVTQSSRYLVKRTGEKVFLECVQDMDHENMFWYRQDPGLGLRLIYFSYDVKMKEKGDIPEGYSVSREKKERFSLILESASTNQTSMYLCASSLIYTEAFFGQGTRLTVV.

In its sample, this clonotype was seen many times. The V gene is TRBV2, the J gene TRBJ2-5; 8 bases match TRBD1. V was pared by 4 bases and J by 6 bases, with 4 bases of the junction left unmatched. This CDR3 is 13 amino acids long. Germline V lookup: CDR1 SNHLY, CDR2 FYNNEI. In DNA, the CDR3 is TGTGCCAGCAGTGTGGACAGGGTAAAGACCCAGTACTTC. Translation gives CASSVDRVKTQYF.

In this sample, this clonotype turned up many times. The V and J genes are TRBV28 and TRBJ1-1, with a tentative D call TRBD1 (5 bases). Per germline, CDR1 MDHEN and CDR2 SYDVKM. Trimming pared 3 bases from V and 6 bases from J, leaving 20 bases between. This CDR3 region has 16 residues. DNA of the CDR3: TGTGCCAGCAGTTTGCGGGACGGCCCTATTCGCGCTGAAGCTTTCTTT. Translating it yields CASSLRDGPIRAEAFF.

The chain recombines TRBV12-3 or TRBV12-4 with TRBJ2-6; D remains unclear. V dropped 7 bases and J dropped 4 bases, with 11 bases sitting between them. This CDR3 comprises 14 residues. The CDR3 DNA reads TGTGCCAGCACCTTGGTTGGAGGGGCCAACGTCCTGACTTTC. Residues: CASTLVGGANVLTF.

The genes are TRBV20-1 and TRBJ2-7; 11 nucleotides agree with TRBD2. CDR3 size: 15 residues. With V trimmed by 5 bases and J by 0 bases, 6 bases remained unmatched. The germline V gene encodes CDR1 DFQATT and CDR2 SNEGSKA (reference sequence). As DNA, the CDR3 is TGCAGTGCTTTAATACTAGCGGGGGCCTCCTACGAGCAGTACTTC. This gives the protein CSALILAGASYEQYF.

The table lists this clonotype with a few counts. This sequence joins TRBV7-3 and TRBJ1-5; 8 bases map to TRBD1. The CDR3 spans 16 residues. After removal of 4 bases from V and 1 base from J, the junction contained 6 bases not matched to a gene. Germline CDR1 reads SGHTA; CDR2 reads FQGTGA. CDR3 nucleotides: TGTGCCAGCAGCTGGACAGGGACCACAAGCAATCAGCCCCAGCATTTT. Translated: CASSWTGTTSNQPQHF.

This clonotype is a singleton in its sample. The chain couples TRBV27 to TRBJ2-1, with TRBD2 matching over 8 bases. Germline V lookup: CDR1 MNHEY, CDR2 SMNVEV (reference sequence). Trimming cost V 6 bases and J 4 bases; bases outside gene matches: 8. This CDR3 has 15 residues. This CDR3 reads CASSGRTSPYNEQFF. The CDR3 nucleotides are TGTGCCAGCAGCGGAAGGACTAGCCCTTACAATGAGCAGTTCTTC.

The sample holds a few counts of this clonotype. The chain combines TRBV24-1 with TRBJ2-1, with a tentative D call TRBD2 (6 bases). Per the germline V gene, CDR1 is KGHDR and CDR2 is SFDVKD. V was trimmed by 0 bases and J by 2 bases, leaving 13 bases between them. This CDR3 is 17 amino acids long. The CDR3, as DNA: TGTGCCACCAGTGATTTGCCAGGTCGCGGGGCCTACAATGAGCAGTTCTTC. Its translation is CATSDLPGRGAYNEQFF.

The chain uses TRBV4-2 and TRBJ2-1, with 8 nucleotides matching TRBD1. Germline lookup yields CDR1 LGHNA and CDR2 YNFKEQ. This CDR3 comprises 19 residues. V lost 0 bases to trimming and J lost 4 bases; unmatched junction nucleotides: 14. The CDR3 loop is CASSQDRSGGSVRYNEQFF. DNA for the CDR3: TGTGCCAGCAGCCAAGATCGGTCAGGGGGCTCGGTGAGGTACAATGAGCAGTTCTTC.

In nucleotides, the CDR3 is TGCGCCAGCAGCCCGACTTCAGGGACCCAAGAGACCCAGTACTTC. Its translation: CASSPTSGTQETQYF. The chain recombines TRBV4-1 with TRBJ2-5; possibly TRBD1 or TRBD2 for D (5 bases each). The CDR3 totals 15 residues. Trimming pared 4 bases from V and 1 base from J, leaving 13 bases between. CDR1 and CDR2 (germline): MGHRA, YSYEKL.

This rearrangement joins TRBV7-9 to TRBJ2-2, with D unclear. CDR3 length: 16 amino acids. With 11 bases removed from V and 0 bases from J, the gap between germline ends came to 19 bases. The germline V gene encodes CDR1 SEHNR and CDR2 FQNEAQ (reference sequence). The CDR3 protein is CAVPSVPFTNTGELFF. As DNA, the CDR3 is TGTGCCGTCCCTTCAGTCCCCTTTACGAACACCGGGGAGCTGTTTTTT.

On this clonotype: A much larger clonotype is one base distant, so this may be a read error. The rearrangement uses TRBV5-1 and TRBJ2-7; D is undetermined. The CDR3 runs 14 residues. Per germline, CDR1 SGHRS and CDR2 YFSETQ. The CDR3: CASGLGQMTYEQYF. In DNA form, the CDR3 reads TGCGCCAGCGGCTTGGGCCAGATGACCTACGAGCAGTACTTC.

The rearrangement links TRBV28 to TRBJ2-2, with 7 nucleotides matching TRBD1. Germline lookup yields CDR1 MDHEN and CDR2 SYDVKM. This CDR3 has 17 amino acids. Germline trimming cut 6 bases from V and 6 bases from J; bases unmatched to any gene: 16. CDR3 amino acids: CASSPTGTAGGSGELFF. The CDR3 coding sequence is TGTGCCAGCAGCCCGACCGGGACAGCCGGCGGTTCCGGGGAGCTGTTTTTT.

The chain employs TRBV28 and TRBJ1-5; D is unresolved. The CDR3 has 13 amino acids. V gave up 1 base and J gave up 4 bases, with 5 bases separating them. The germline gives CDR1 MDHEN, CDR2 SYDVKM. The CDR3 reads CASSLYRNQPQHF. The CDR3 DNA is TGTGCCAGCAGTTTATACAGAAATCAGCCCCAGCATTTT. Combining the CDR3 with reference TRBV28 and TRBJ1-5 gives the whole variable domain DVKVTQSSRYLVKRTGEKVFLECVQDMDHENMFWYRQDPGLGLRLIYFSYDVKMKEKGDIPEGYSVSREKKERFSLILESASTNQTSMYLCASSLYRNQPQHFGDGTRLSIL.

The genes are TRBV6-1 and TRBJ2-1; TRBD2 agrees at 14 bases. The CDR3 is 15 amino acids. V shed 5 bases and J 10 bases; nucleotides not matched to a gene: 7. Germline CDR1 reads MNHNS; CDR2 reads SASEGT. The CDR3 here is CASSKGLAGAWEQFF. For the CDR3, the DNA is TGTGCCAGCAGTAAGGGACTAGCGGGAGCATGGGAGCAGTTCTTC.

Many counts were recorded for this clonotype. The genes are TRBV11-2 and TRBJ2-3; D tentatively reads TRBD1 or TRBD2 (5 bases each). The CDR3 contains 14 residues. V was trimmed by 7 bases and J by 2 bases, leaving 13 bases between them. CDR1 and CDR2 (germline): SGHAT, FQNNGV. CDR3 sequence: CASTPAGTTDTQYF. Here the CDR3 DNA reads TGTGCCAGCACCCCGGCCGGGACCACAGATACGCAGTATTTT.

In this sample, this clonotype turned up many times. V and J are TRBV28 and TRBJ2-2, with TRBD2 matching 7 bases. CDR3 length: 16 residues. Trimming at V came to 2 bases and at J to 1 base, leaving 4 bases not matched to a gene. Germline V gene sequence: CDR1 MDHEN, CDR2 SYDVKM. CDR3 in amino acids: CASSLAAGWNTGELFF. The CDR3 coding sequence is TGTGCCAGCAGTTTAGCAGCGGGATGGAACACCGGGGAGCTGTTTTTT.

This clonotype was seen a handful of times. This may come from a read error, since a much larger clone is one base off. The V gene is TRBV6-5, the J gene TRBJ1-1; D gene ambiguous. The CDR3 has 13 amino acids. Trimming took off 4 bases at V and 4 bases at J, with 10 bases between the two ends. Germline assignment: CDR1 MNHEY and CDR2 SVGAGI. CDR3 region: CASSLGLGTEAFF. The CDR3 nucleotides read TGTGCCAGCAGTTTAGGGTTGGGCACTGAAGCTTTCTTT.

Ten or more counts support this clonotype. The chain employs TRBV20-1 and TRBJ2-4, with 7 nucleotides matching TRBD2. Trimming at V came to 7 bases and at J to 10 bases, leaving 19 bases not matched to a gene. Per the germline V gene, CDR1 is DFQATT and CDR2 is SNEGSKA (reference sequence). The length of the CDR3 is 15 residues. The chain's CDR3 is CSVPASGEAPGIQYF. CDR3 nucleotide sequence: TGCAGTGTTCCAGCTAGCGGAGAAGCCCCGGGAATTCAGTACTTC.

The chain carries TRBV20-1 and TRBJ2-7; D may be TRBD1 (6 bases). V was pared by 3 bases and J by 6 bases, with 18 bases between. This CDR3 has 14 amino acids. The germline CDR1 and CDR2 sequences are DFQATT and SNEGSKA (reference sequence). The CDR3 nucleotides read TGCAGTGCTAGTTACCAGGGGTATCTGGGCGAGCAGTACTTC. Translated: CSASYQGYLGEQYF.

The chain combines TRBV6-1 with TRBJ2-7; TRBD2 matches 11 bases. The germline CDR1 and CDR2 sequences are MNHNS and SASEGT. Germline trimming cut 6 bases from V and 4 bases from J; bases unmatched to any gene: 5. The CDR3 is made up of 14 amino acids. CDR3: CASRLAGVLYEQYF. The DNA of the CDR3 is TGTGCCAGCAGACTAGCGGGAGTTTTATACGAGCAGTACTTC.